One sample yielded the 14 T cell receptor beta chains listed below, sequenced in a study of radiotherapy plus CTLA-4 blockade in lung cancer. Sequenced by immunoSEQ multiplex PCR; TCRdb stores in-frame clones only, minus some. Of about 73,000 clones in the sample, around 87% were seen once. Sequencing was performed on peripheral blood, taken from a patient treated with radiotherapy plus ipilimumab. The source is a human donor with non-small cell lung cancer that progressed on radiotherapy plus ipilimumab.

The chain recombines TRBV6-6 with TRBJ2-1; either TRBD1 or TRBD2 may fit D (5 bases each). The CDR3 is 15 residues long. The V end lost 6 bases, the J end lost 3 bases, and 15 bases lay between the germline ends. Germline V lookup: CDR1 MNHNY, CDR2 SVGAGI (reference sequence). CDR3 sequence: CASSPMGEDYNEQFF. In DNA form, the CDR3 reads TGTGCCAGCAGCCCTATGGGGGAAGACTACAATGAGCAGTTCTTC.

This chain uses TRBV9 with TRBJ1-1, with 7 bases fitting TRBD1. Trimming removed 1 base from V and 3 bases from J; junction bases left unmatched: 3. CDR3 length: 14 residues. Germline CDR1 SGDLS, CDR2 YYNGEE. The CDR3 sequence: CASSVFDRDTEAFF. The CDR3 DNA reads as TGTGCCAGCAGCGTATTCGACAGGGACACTGAAGCTTTCTTT.

The chain joins TRBV14 to TRBJ1-3; 7 nucleotides match TRBD1. Germline CDR1 is SGHDN and CDR2 is FVKESK. The CDR3 contains 17 residues. V lost 3 bases, J lost 3 bases, and 11 bases stayed unmatched. The DNA of the CDR3 is TGTGCCAGCAGCCATTTGACTAGGGGGCCTTTTGGAAACACCATATATTTT. It codes for CASSHLTRGPFGNTIYF.

Of note for this clone: This specimen includes other DNA sequences encoding the same CDR3. This rearrangement joins TRBV5-1 to TRBJ2-1; D unresolved. Per germline, CDR1 SGHRS and CDR2 YFSETQ. Trimming took 0 bases from V and 0 from J, leaving 7 bases between them. The CDR3 runs 15 residues. The CDR3 sequence is CASSLEGSSYNEQFF. The CDR3 DNA reads TGCGCCAGCAGCTTGGAGGGAAGCTCCTACAATGAGCAGTTCTTC.

This clone was detected once. The V and J genes are TRBV14 and TRBJ2-1, with D unresolved. The germline gives CDR1 SGHDN, CDR2 FVKESK. V lost 0 bases and J lost 5, with 8 bases in between. CDR3 length equals 14 residues. CDR3 amino acids: CASSQELAHNEQFF. In nucleotides, the CDR3 is TGTGCCAGCAGCCAAGAACTCGCCCACAATGAGCAGTTCTTC.

The chain couples TRBV7-2 to TRBJ2-5; D ambiguous. The V gene lost 6 bases and the J gene lost 1 base, with 9 bases spanning the gap. The CDR3 length is 13 residues. The germline V gene has CDR1 SGHTA and CDR2 FQGNSA. In nucleotides, the CDR3 is TGTGCCAGCAGTCCTCCGTTCCAAGAGACCCAGTACTTC. Amino acid sequence: CASSPPFQETQYF.

The chain couples TRBV27 to TRBJ2-1; 11 bases match TRBD2. This CDR3 has 16 amino acids. CDR1 and CDR2 (germline): MNHEY, SMNVEV (reference sequence). J lost 7 bases, V lost 5 bases, and 10 bases had no gene match. For the CDR3, the DNA is TGTGCCAGCAGTCCTCGGGGTAGCGGGAGGGTTAATGAGCAGTTCTTC. Protein product: CASSPRGSGRVNEQFF.

J is TRBJ2-1 and V is TRBV19; TRBD2 matches 13 bases. The CDR3 extends over 15 amino acids. In germline, CDR1 is LNHDA, CDR2 SQIVND (reference sequence). With 9 bases clipped from V and 4 bases from J, the junction kept 6 bases outside the gene matches. CDR3 sequence reads: CASTGLAGPYNEQFF. The CDR3 coding sequence is TGTGCCAGCACGGGACTAGCGGGACCTTACAATGAGCAGTTCTTC.

The J gene is TRBJ2-5, the V gene TRBV20-1; D uncertain. The germline V gene has CDR1 DFQATT and CDR2 SNEGSKA (reference sequence). The CDR3 has 11 residues. The ends were cut back, 6 bases at V and 4 bases at J, with 9 bases in the middle. CDR3 DNA: TGCAGTGCCCCGCTCGGAGAGACCCAGTACTTC. Its protein product is CSAPLGETQYF.

The gene calls are TRBV6-5 and TRBJ1-1; weak D call: TRBD1 (5 bases). V lost 2 bases and J lost 1, with 5 bases in between. Germline V gene data show CDR1 as MNHEY and CDR2 as SVGAGI. This CDR3 is 13 amino acids long. The CDR3 protein is CASSYGGNTEAFF. The CDR3 DNA sequence: TGTGCCAGCAGTTACGGGGGGAACACTGAAGCTTTCTTT.

The V call is TRBV28, the J call TRBJ1-2; TRBD1 is a possible D gene (6 bases). The CDR3 sequence is 13 residues long. Germline V lookup: CDR1 MDHEN, CDR2 SYDVKM. Trimming stripped 7 bases from V and 8 bases from J, with 17 bases between. The CDR3 spells CASNPGGLEGYTF. CDR3 DNA sequence: TGTGCCAGCAACCCTGGGGGCTTAGAGGGCTACACCTTC.

The chain is built from TRBV6-1 and TRBJ2-5; D gene uncertain. From germline, CDR1 is MNHNS and CDR2 SASEGT. V shed 1 base and J shed 2 bases, with 11 bases lying between them. The CDR3 loop spans 15 amino acids. The CDR3 bases are TGTGCCAGCAGTGAAGATGGGTTTTGGCAAGAGACCCAGTACTTC. It is translated as CASSEDGFWQETQYF.

The chain links TRBV6-1 to TRBJ2-7; D unresolved. Between the trimmed V and J ends, which lost 2 bases and 5 bases, there was a span of 13 bases. Germline CDR1 and CDR2: MNHNS and SASEGT. The CDR3 runs to 14 residues. The CDR3 region is CASSELGLPDEQYV. CDR3 DNA: TGTGCCAGCAGTGAACTGGGGTTACCCGACGAGCAGTACGTC.

The V call is TRBV7-3, the J call TRBJ2-6; perhaps TRBD1 as D (5 bases). The CDR3 has 17 amino acids. The V gene lost 2 bases and the J gene lost 0 bases, with 11 bases spanning the gap. Germline V CDR1 and CDR2: SGHTA, FQGTGA. This CDR3 reads CASSLDSFPSGANVLTF. The CDR3 region has the DNA TGTGCCAGCAGCTTAGACAGCTTCCCCTCTGGGGCCAACGTCCTGACTTTC.